This entry describes one T cell receptor beta chain. PCR amplification relied on 60 Vbeta primers (plus 13 Jbeta primers). Libraries were prepared by immunoSEQ multiplex PCR; TCRdb keeps only in-frame clonotypes and omits some of them. The table includes fewer than 200,000 clones, more than 65% detected once. This sample is part of a study of cytomegalovirus exposure and HLA in healthy donors. Trimming shortened V by 3 bases and J by 8 bases, and 13 bases separated the two germline ends. Germline CDR1 is MNHNS and CDR2 is SASEGT. The CDR3 extends over 14 amino acids. Material: PBMCs. The origin of this receptor is a man aged 40-50 years in good health and CMV-seropositive. The V gene is TRBV6-1, the J gene TRBJ2-2, with D possibly matching TRBD1 (5 bases). The CDR3 sequence: CASSDLQVEGELFF. In nucleotides, the CDR3 is TGTGCCAGCAGTGATTTACAGGTGGAAGGGGAGCTGTTTTTT.